This T cell receptor beta chain was identified in a study of neoadjuvant nivolumab and ipilimumab in lung cancer. Study details: The combination arm added day-1 ipilimumab 1 mg/kg to nivolumab 3 mg/kg on days 1, 15, 29. Study-wide results and limits: Compared with tumor-adjacent uninvolved lung, resected tumors showed greater richness and clonality. Only a single major-pathologic-response sample was available for clonality analysis.

Some clones are missing from TCRdb's copy, which holds only in-frame ones; the method was immunoSEQ multiplex PCR. The profile shows 25,000 to 35,000 clones, under 95% of them singletons. Germline CDR1 and CDR2: SGHRS and YFSETQ. CDR3 length equals 15 residues. V lost 3 bases to trimming and J lost 6 bases; unmatched junction nucleotides: 8. Concerning this clone: Its cognate antigen is unknown.

The gene calls are TRBV5-1 and TRBJ1-5; 8 bases fit TRBD1. The sequenced sample was peripheral blood, obtained after neoadjuvant nivolumab, alone or with ipilimumab, at or shortly before surgery. This sequence originates from an adult with non-small cell lung cancer. The DNA for the CDR3 is TGCGCCAGCAGCTCCGGACAGGGTGGCGTTCAGCCCCAGCATTTT. This translates into CASSSGQGGVQPQHF.